Given below is one T cell receptor (beta chain) in context. What it binds is unknown. cDNA serving as the sequencing template came from extracted, reverse transcribed RNA. Here immunoSEQ multiplex PCR was the method, and the copy in TCRdb shows in-frame clones only, minus some. The sample lists roughly 120,000 clones; 56% were seen once. This sample was taken from a study of CD8+ T cells in alopecia areata. Study summary: Treated patients were given oral tofacitinib, which was dosed at 5 to 10 mg twice daily.

Notes on the study in general: Expanded CD8+ clones among the top 100, as well as scalp clonality, were significantly decreased by tofacitinib.

Germline V gene data show CDR1 as SEHNR and CDR2 as FQNEAQ (reference sequence). J was trimmed by 11 bases and V by 7 bases; bases with no gene match: 11. CDR3 size: 13 residues. Treatment here: oral pan-JAK inhibitor, 5-10 mg twice daily. Both peripheral blood and punch biopsies of lesional scalp skin were obtained from patients who had alopecia areata. The chain links TRBV7-9 to TRBJ1-1; 9 bases are a match to TRBD1. The sequence came from a human donor with alopecia areata. This specimen was CD4+ T cells sorted from blood, taken at week 24, from a patient treated with tofacitinib. The CDR3 loop reads CASIQGQGNVAFF. As DNA, the CDR3 is TGTGCCAGCATCCAGGGACAGGGTAATGTGGCTTTCTTT.